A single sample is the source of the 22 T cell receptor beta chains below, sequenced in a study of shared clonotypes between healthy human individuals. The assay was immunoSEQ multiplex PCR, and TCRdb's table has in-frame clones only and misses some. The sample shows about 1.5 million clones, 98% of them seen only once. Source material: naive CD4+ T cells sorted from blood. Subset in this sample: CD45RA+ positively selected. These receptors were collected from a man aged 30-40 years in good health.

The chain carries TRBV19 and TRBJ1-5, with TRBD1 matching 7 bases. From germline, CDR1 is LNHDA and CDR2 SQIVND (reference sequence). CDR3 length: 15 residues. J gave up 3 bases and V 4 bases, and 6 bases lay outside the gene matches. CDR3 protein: CASSKEQGINQPQHF. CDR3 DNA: TGTGCCAGTAGTAAAGAACAGGGGATCAATCAGCCCCAGCATTTT.

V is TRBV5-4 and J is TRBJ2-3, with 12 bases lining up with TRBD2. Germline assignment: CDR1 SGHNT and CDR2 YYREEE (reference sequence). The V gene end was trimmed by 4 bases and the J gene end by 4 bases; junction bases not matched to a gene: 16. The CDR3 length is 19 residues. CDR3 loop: CASSRKRSLAGGPADTQYF. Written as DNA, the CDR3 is TGTGCCAGCAGCCGGAAACGATCCCTAGCGGGAGGGCCCGCAGATACGCAGTATTTT.

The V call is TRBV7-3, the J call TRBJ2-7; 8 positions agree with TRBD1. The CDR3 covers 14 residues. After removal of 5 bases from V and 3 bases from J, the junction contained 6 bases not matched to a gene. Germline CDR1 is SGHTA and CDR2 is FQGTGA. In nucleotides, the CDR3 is TGTGCCAGCAGCAATTACAGGGGGAACTACGAGCAGTACTTC. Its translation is CASSNYRGNYEQYF. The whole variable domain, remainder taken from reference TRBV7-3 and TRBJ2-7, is GAGVSQTPSNKVTEKGKYVELRCDPISGHTALYWYRQSLGQGPEFLIYFQGTGAADDSGLPNDRFFAVRPEGSVSTLKIQRTERGDSAVYLCASSNYRGNYEQYFGPGTRLTVT.

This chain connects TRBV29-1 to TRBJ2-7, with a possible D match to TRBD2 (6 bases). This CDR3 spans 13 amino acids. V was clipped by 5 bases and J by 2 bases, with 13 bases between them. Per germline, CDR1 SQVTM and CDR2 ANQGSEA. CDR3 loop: CSVMTRTTYEQYF. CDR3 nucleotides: TGCAGCGTTATGACCAGGACTACCTACGAGCAGTACTTC.

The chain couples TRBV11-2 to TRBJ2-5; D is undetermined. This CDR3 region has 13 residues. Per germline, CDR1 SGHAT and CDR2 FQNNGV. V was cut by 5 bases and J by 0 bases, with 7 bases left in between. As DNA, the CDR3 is TGTGCCAGCAGCCGTTCATACCAAGAGACCCAGTACTTC. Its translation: CASSRSYQETQYF.

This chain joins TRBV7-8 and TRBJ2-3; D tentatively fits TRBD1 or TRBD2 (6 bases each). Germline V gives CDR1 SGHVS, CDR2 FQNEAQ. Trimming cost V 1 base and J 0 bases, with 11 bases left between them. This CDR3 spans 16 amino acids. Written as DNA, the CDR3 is TGTGCCAGCAGCTTAGTCCGGGGGCAAAGCACAGATACGCAGTATTTT. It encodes CASSLVRGQSTDTQYF.

The CDR3 coding sequence is TGTGCCAGCAGTGAACTTGGAGTCCTGGGCAATGAGCAGTTCTTC. It specifies CASSELGVLGNEQFF. The J gene is TRBJ2-1, the V gene TRBV25-1; D is uncertain. V lost 2 bases and J lost 6, with 14 bases in between. In germline, CDR1 is MGHDK, CDR2 SYGVNS. The CDR3 loop spans 15 amino acids. The variable domain in full, with the rest retrieved from reference TRBV25-1 and TRBJ2-1, is EADIYQTPRYLVIGTGKKITLECSQTMGHDKMYWYQQDPGMELHLIHYSYGVNSTEKGDLSSESTVSRIRTEHFPLTLESARPSHTSQYLCASSELGVLGNEQFFGPGTRLTVL.

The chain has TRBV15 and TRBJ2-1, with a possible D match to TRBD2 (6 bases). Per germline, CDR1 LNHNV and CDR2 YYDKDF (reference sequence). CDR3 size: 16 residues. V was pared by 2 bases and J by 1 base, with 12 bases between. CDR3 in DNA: TGTGCCACCAGCAGATTAAGCGGGCGGTCCTACAATGAGCAGTTCTTC. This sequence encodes CATSRLSGRSYNEQFF.

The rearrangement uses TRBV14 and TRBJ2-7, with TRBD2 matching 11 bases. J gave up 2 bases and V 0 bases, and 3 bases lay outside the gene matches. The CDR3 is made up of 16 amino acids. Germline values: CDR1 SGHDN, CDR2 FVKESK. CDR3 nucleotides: TGTGCCAGCAGCCAAGATCAGACTAGCGGGACCTACGAGCAGTACTTC. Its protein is CASSQDQTSGTYEQYF.

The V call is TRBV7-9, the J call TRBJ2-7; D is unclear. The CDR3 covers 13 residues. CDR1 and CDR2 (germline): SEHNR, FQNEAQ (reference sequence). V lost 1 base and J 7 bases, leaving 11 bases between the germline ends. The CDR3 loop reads CASSLGMTGEQYF. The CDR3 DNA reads TGTGCCAGCAGCTTAGGAATGACCGGGGAGCAGTACTTC.

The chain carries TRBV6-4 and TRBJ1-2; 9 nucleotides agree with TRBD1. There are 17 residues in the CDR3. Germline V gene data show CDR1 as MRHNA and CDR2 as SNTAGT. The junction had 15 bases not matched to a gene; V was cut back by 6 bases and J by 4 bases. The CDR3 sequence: CASSAGPIQGAGYGYTF. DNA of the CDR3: TGTGCCAGCAGCGCCGGGCCAATACAGGGGGCTGGCTATGGCTACACCTTC.

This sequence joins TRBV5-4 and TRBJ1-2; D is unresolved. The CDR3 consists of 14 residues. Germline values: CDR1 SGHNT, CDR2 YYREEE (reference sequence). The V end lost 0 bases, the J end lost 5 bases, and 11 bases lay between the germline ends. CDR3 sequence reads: CASSLVVEPYGYTF. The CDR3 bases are TGTGCCAGCAGCTTGGTTGTGGAACCTTATGGCTACACCTTC.

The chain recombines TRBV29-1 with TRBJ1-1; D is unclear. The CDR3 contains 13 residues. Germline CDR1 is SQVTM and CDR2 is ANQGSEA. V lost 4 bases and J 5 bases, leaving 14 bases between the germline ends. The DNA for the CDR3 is TGCAGCGTTGGATCGAGGACCACGACTGAAGCTTTCTTT. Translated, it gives CSVGSRTTTEAFF.

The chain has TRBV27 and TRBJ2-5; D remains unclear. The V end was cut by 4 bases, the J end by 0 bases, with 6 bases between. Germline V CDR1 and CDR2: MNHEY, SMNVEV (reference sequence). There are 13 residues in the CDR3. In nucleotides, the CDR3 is TGTGCCAGCAGTTCCCGGTACCAAGAGACCCAGTACTTC. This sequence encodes CASSSRYQETQYF.

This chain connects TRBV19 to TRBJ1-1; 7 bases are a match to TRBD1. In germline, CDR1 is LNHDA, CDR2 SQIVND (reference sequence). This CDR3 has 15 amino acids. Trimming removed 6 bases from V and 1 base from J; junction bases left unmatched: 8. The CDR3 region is CASRSFGTENTEAFF. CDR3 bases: TGTGCCAGTAGGTCCTTCGGGACAGAGAACACTGAAGCTTTCTTT.

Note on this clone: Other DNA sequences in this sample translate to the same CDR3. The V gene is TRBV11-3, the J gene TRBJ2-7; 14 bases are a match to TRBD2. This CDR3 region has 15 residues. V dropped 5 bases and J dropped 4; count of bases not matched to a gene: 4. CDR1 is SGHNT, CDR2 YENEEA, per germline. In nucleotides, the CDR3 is TGTGCCAGCAGCCCGGGACTAGCGGGAGTTTACGAGCAGTACTTC. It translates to CASSPGLAGVYEQYF.

The CDR3 DNA is TGTGCCAGTAGTGTGGGTAGTCAATCCTACGAGCAGTACTTC. Its protein product is CASSVGSQSYEQYF. The chain links TRBV19 to TRBJ2-7; no reliable D call. The CDR3 is made up of 14 amino acids. The germline V and J ends were trimmed by 5 bases and 1 base, with 12 bases remaining between them. The germline CDR1 and CDR2 sequences are LNHDA and SQIVND (reference sequence).

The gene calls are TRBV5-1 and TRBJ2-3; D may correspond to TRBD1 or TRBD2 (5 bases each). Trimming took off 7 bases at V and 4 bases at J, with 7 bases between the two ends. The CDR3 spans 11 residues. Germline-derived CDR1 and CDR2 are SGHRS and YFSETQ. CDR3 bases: TGCGCCAGCGGGACGGCAGATACGCAGTATTTT. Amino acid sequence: CASGTADTQYF. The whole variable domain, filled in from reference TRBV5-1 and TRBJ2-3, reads KAGVTQTPRYLIKTRGQQVTLSCSPISGHRSVSWYQQTPGQGLQFLFEYFSETQRNKGNFPGRFSGRQFSNSRSEMNVSTLELGDSALYLCASGTADTQYFGPGTRLTVL.

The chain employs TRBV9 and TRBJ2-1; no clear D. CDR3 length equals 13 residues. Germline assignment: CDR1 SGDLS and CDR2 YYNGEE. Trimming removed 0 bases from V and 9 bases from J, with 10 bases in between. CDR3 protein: CASSVGSFPEQFF. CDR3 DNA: TGTGCCAGCAGCGTAGGTAGCTTCCCTGAGCAGTTCTTC.

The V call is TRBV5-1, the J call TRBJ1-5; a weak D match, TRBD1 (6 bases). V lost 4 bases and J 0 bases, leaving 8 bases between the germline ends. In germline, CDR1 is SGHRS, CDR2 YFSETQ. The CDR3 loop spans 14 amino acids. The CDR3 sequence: CASSLQGSNQPQHF. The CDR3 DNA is TGCGCCAGCAGCCTACAGGGTAGCAATCAGCCCCAGCATTTT.

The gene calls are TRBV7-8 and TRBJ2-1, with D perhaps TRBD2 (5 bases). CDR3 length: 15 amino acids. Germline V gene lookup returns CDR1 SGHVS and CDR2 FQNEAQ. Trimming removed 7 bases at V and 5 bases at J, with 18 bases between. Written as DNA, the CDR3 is TGTGCCAGCACTCTAGCCCCACTAGTCCACAATGAGCAGTTCTTC. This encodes CASTLAPLVHNEQFF.

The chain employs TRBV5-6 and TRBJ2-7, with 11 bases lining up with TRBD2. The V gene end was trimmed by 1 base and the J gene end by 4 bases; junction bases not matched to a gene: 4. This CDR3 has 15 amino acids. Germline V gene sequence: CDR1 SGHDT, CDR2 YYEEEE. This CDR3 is CASSLPGTSGYEQYF. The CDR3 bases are TGTGCCAGCAGCTTGCCCGGGACTAGCGGTTACGAGCAGTACTTC.